The present entry profiles one T cell receptor beta chain with its context. The source of the sample is a study of Ad26.COV2.S vaccination and SARS-CoV-2 variants. As for the study in general: The study gave Ad26.COV2.S intramuscularly, once or twice 56 days apart.

Germline assignment: CDR1 MNHEY and CDR2 SMNVEV (reference sequence). This CDR3 is 15 amino acids long. V lost 2 bases and J 0 bases, leaving 10 bases between the germline ends. The sample's treatment: roughly 20 received Ad26.COV2.S at low or high dose, single or two shots; roughly five received placebo; per-sample allocation not given. Sampling was done on day 63 after the first vaccine or placebo injection. Boston supplied an adult donor aged 18-55 years. The data were produced by immunoSEQ multiplex PCR, yet TCRdb's version contains in-frame clones alone and is incomplete. Seen here are more than 400,000 clones, around 90% observed once, and the top ten hold 4.3%.

V is TRBV27 and J is TRBJ1-2, with D possibly matching TRBD1 (6 bases). The source is a person between 18 and 60 years old who received the Ad26.COV2.S COVID-19 vaccine or a placebo. Sequences were derived from peripheral blood, sampled in a trial of Ad26.COV2.S vaccine versus placebo. DNA of the CDR3: TGTGCCAGCAGTTTAAGGGGGAACTCTAACTATGGCTACACCTTC. It codes for CASSLRGNSNYGYTF.